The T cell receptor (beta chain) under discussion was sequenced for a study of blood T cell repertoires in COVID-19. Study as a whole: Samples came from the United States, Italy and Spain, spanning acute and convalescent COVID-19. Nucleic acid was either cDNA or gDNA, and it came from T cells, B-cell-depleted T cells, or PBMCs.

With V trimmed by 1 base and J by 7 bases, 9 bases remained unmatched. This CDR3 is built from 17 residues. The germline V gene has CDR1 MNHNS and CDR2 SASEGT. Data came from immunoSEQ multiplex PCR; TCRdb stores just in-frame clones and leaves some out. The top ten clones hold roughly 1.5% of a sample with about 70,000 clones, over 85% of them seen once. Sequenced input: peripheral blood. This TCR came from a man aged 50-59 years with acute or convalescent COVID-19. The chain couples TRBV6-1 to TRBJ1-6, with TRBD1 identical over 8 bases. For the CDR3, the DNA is TGTGCCAGCAGTGAAGTTCAGGGGGCAGGAATGAATTCACCCCTCCACTTT. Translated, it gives CASSEVQGAGMNSPLHF.